In its sample, the clone carrying this TCR beta chain was seen many times. What it recognizes is unknown. The sample comes from a study of CD8+CD57+ T cells in acquired aplastic anemia. Study as a whole: The DNA of sorted CD4+ and CD8+ cells averaged 3.2 ug. Study results and limitations: Patients had about 31 CD8+ CDR3 sequences in common with controls (the shared set).

TCR beta VDJ and CDR3 profiles were obtained from a genomic DNA template. TCRdb processed the reads anew with MiXCR; each CDR3 protein has one entry. This sample carries 55,000 to 60,000 distinct CDR3 sequences, roughly three fifths of them seen once, and the ten largest clones take approximately 15%. Patients picked for sequencing had shown CD8+CD57+ cell expansion detected by flow cytometry. The sample comprised sorted CD4+, CD8+, or CD8+CD57+ T cells (not recorded which) from PBMCs. The TCR originated in a human donor with aplastic anemia.

The CDR3 is CASSLDVGYGYTF. The CDR3 bases are TGCGCCAGCAGCCTGGACGTAGGCTATGGCTACACCTTC. The chain recombines TRBV5-1 with TRBJ1-2; D not certain. The CDR3 length is 13 residues. Trimming shortened V by 4 bases and J by 4 bases, and 11 bases separated the two germline ends. CDR1 and CDR2 from the germline V gene are SGHRS and YFSETQ. The full variable domain, completed using reference TRBV5-1 and TRBJ1-2, is KAGVTQTPRYLIKTRGQQVTLSCSPISGHRSVSWYQQTPGQGLQFLFEYFSETQRNKGNFPGRFSGRQFSNSRSEMNVSTLELGDSALYLCASSLDVGYGYTFGSGTRLTVV.